This T cell receptor (beta chain) appears in the sequencing data of a study of early T cells in non-severe SARS-CoV-2 infection. This clonotype was detected many times. Each CDR3 protein is one row after TCRdb ran MiXCR on the 5' RACE reads. Among around 29,000 distinct CDR3 sequences listed, around 5% were seen once. The CDR3 covers 14 residues. The germline V gene encodes CDR1 KGHSH and CDR2 LQKENI. Trimming shortened V by 4 bases and J by 3 bases, and 13 bases separated the two germline ends. Material: whole blood. The receptor comes from an adult who was a healthcare worker with PCR-confirmed SARS-CoV-2 infection or an uninfected control (not recorded which). V and J are TRBV18 and TRBJ2-7; TRBD2 might be the D (6 bases). Here the CDR3 DNA reads TGTGCCAGCTCACGAAATACGGACTACTACGAGCAGTACTTC. Translation: CASSRNTDYYEQYF.